The sequence of this T cell receptor (beta chain) was determined in a study of control samples from healthy donors and cancer patients. The CDR3 has 17 amino acids. Germline-derived CDR1 and CDR2 are LGHNA and YSLEER. The V segment lost 0 bases and the J segment 6 bases; nucleotides outside the gene matches: 8. Profiling relied on immunoSEQ multiplex PCR, and the TCRdb table lists in-frame clones only, not all of them. The sample consists of about 160,000 clones, roughly 92% of them appearing once. The chain recombines TRBV4-3 with TRBJ2-3, with 11 bases matching TRBD2. The origin of this receptor is a woman in her 30s in good health. Sequencing input: blood. CDR3 sequence (DNA): TGCGCCAGCAGCCAAGAATTGGTAGCGGGAGGGCCGGATACGCAGTATTTT. Its protein product is CASSQELVAGGPDTQYF.